This TCR beta chain was retrieved from a study of STAT5B mutations in CD4+ large granular lymphocyte leukemia. Notes on this clone: The antigen is unknown.

Germline V lookup: CDR1 SGHRS, CDR2 YFSETQ. Trimming pared 4 bases from V and 5 bases from J, leaving 21 bases between. The CDR3 extends over 16 amino acids. Profiled with immunoSEQ multiplex PCR; TCRdb holds only in-frame clones, not every one. The sample shows approximately 31,000 clones, 72% of them seen only once. Broader study findings: No patients shared main leukemic clonotypes, though around 27% appeared at low frequency elsewhere. Without HLA matching, higher CD4+ than CD8+ T-LGLL clonality could reflect small sample size. Compared with healthy controls (2/35), patient top clones favored TRBV06 (8/27).

The chain couples TRBV5-1 to TRBJ2-5, with TRBD2 as a possible D gene (6 bases). Sample: CD4+ T cells from blood buffy coats. The sequence was obtained from a human donor in good health. CDR3 residues: CASSRAGRTRTETQYF. CDR3 coding DNA: TGCGCCAGCAGCCGTGCGGGGCGGACCCGGACCGAGACCCAGTACTTC. Based on the CDR3 plus reference TRBV5-1 and TRBJ2-5, the full variable domain is KAGVTQTPRYLIKTRGQQVTLSCSPISGHRSVSWYQQTPGQGLQFLFEYFSETQRNKGNFPGRFSGRQFSNSRSEMNVSTLELGDSALYLCASSRAGRTRTETQYFGPGTRLLVL.